The 12 T cell receptor beta chains reported below all come from one sample, sequenced in a study of OX40 agonist ivuxolimab in advanced cancers. Assay: immunoSEQ multiplex PCR; the TCRdb copy retains only in-frame clones and omits some. The table has some 100,000 clones, approximately 84% seen once; the top ten hold less than 6%. The sample was CD4+ or CD8+ T cells sorted from blood, taken in a trial of the OX40 agonist ivuxolimab. The source is an adult with an advanced solid tumor such as melanoma, head and neck, liver or kidney cancer.

In nucleotides, the CDR3 is TGTGCCAGCAGCGTGCGGGGGGGCCTCCACAATGAGCAGTTCTTC. Amino acids: CASSVRGGLHNEQFF. The chain is built from TRBV7-2 and TRBJ2-1; 9 bases are shared with TRBD2. From germline, CDR1 is SGHTA and CDR2 FQGNSA. With V trimmed by 5 bases and J by 5 bases, 7 bases remained unmatched. The CDR3 totals 15 residues.

The chain carries TRBV5-1 and TRBJ1-3; no reliable D call. This CDR3 is built from 13 residues. Germline V gene lookup returns CDR1 SGHRS and CDR2 YFSETQ. V lost 7 bases and J lost 3, with 11 bases in between. The CDR3 is CASAPLDGNTIYF. The CDR3, as DNA: TGCGCCAGCGCCCCTTTAGATGGAAACACCATATATTTT.

This clone was observed a single time. The chain combines TRBV11-3 with TRBJ1-3; unclear D gene. CDR1 is SGHNT and CDR2 is YENEEA in the germline V gene. V lost 5 bases to trimming and J lost 3 bases, with 11 bases between them. The CDR3 is 14 residues long. This chain's CDR3 is CASSPTFGGNTIYF. Written as DNA, the CDR3 is TGTGCCAGCAGCCCAACGTTCGGTGGAAACACCATATATTTT.

The V gene is TRBV5-6, the J gene TRBJ2-7; D uncertain. V shed 0 bases and J shed 3 bases, with 10 bases lying between them. Germline V CDR1 and CDR2: SGHDT, YYEEEE. This CDR3 comprises 14 residues. The DNA for the CDR3 is TGTGCCAGCAGCTTGGACGGATGGATCTACGAGCAGTACTTC. Translation: CASSLDGWIYEQYF.

The gene calls are TRBV10-2 and TRBJ2-1; D ambiguous. Germline CDR1 and CDR2: WSHSY and SAAADI. Trimming shortened V by 4 bases and J by 15 bases, and 19 bases separated the two germline ends. There are 13 residues in the CDR3. Here the CDR3 reads CASSVEERMSRFF. The CDR3 nucleotides read TGCGCCAGCAGTGTCGAGGAGCGAATGAGCAGGTTCTTC.

The chain combines TRBV27 with TRBJ2-5; 8 nucleotides align to TRBD2. Germline trimming cut 4 bases from V and 4 bases from J; bases unmatched to any gene: 8. The CDR3 spans 15 residues. CDR1 is MNHEY and CDR2 is SMNVEV in the germline V gene (reference sequence). As DNA, the CDR3 is TGTGCCAGCAGTTCGGGACTAGTTGTCGGAGAGACCCAGTACTTC. The encoded protein is CASSSGLVVGETQYF.

This clone was seen once. Written as DNA, the CDR3 is TGTGCCAGCAGCCCGGACGGTGTCGCACCCCTCCACTTT. It codes for CASSPDGVAPLHF. This rearrangement joins TRBV6-4 to TRBJ1-6; no firm D call. The CDR3 has 13 amino acids. Looked up from germline, CDR1 is MRHNA and CDR2 is SNTAGT. The ends were cut back, 6 bases at V and 11 bases at J, with 14 bases in the middle.

The chain recombines TRBV5-6 with TRBJ1-2; no clear D gene. Trimming removed 3 bases at V and 4 bases at J, with 7 bases between. Germline V CDR1 and CDR2: SGHDT, YYEEEE. The length of the CDR3 is 12 residues. CDR3 bases: TGTGCCAGCAGCTCAGACGGCTATGGCTACACCTTC. Translating it yields CASSSDGYGYTF. The full variable domain, rest sourced from reference TRBV5-6 and TRBJ1-2, is DAGVTQSPTHLIKTRGQQVTLRCSPKSGHDTVSWYQQALGQGPQFIFQYYEEEERQRGNFPDRFSGHQFPNYSSELNVNALLLGDSALYLCASSSDGYGYTFGSGTRLTVV.

V and J are TRBV7-9 and TRBJ2-3; D may be TRBD1 (6 bases). CDR3 length equals 16 residues. Germline CDR1 and CDR2: SEHNR and FQNEAQ (reference sequence). V lost 1 base and J lost 1, with 12 bases in between. The CDR3 DNA reads TGTGCCAGCAGCTTAGAGGGTTACAGGGGCACAGATACGCAGTATTTT. Translating it yields CASSLEGYRGTDTQYF.

A few counts support this clone. The genes are TRBV21-1 and TRBJ1-1. TRBV21-1 is termed a pseudogene. This CDR3 has 13 residues. The CDR3 DNA follows: TGTGCCAGCAGCAAAGGGCTGAGCACTGAAGCTTTCTTT. It codes for CASSKGLSTEAFF.

The chain links TRBV11-2 to TRBJ1-3; D gene unclear. Trimming pared 5 bases from V and 2 bases from J, leaving 13 bases between. The CDR3 has 15 residues. Germline values: CDR1 SGHAT, CDR2 FQNNGV. The DNA of the CDR3 is TGTGCCAGCAGCCCCCCCGGGTACACTGGAAACACCATATATTTT. Protein: CASSPPGYTGNTIYF.

This chain joins TRBV30 and TRBJ1-4; 10 bases agree with TRBD1. J gave up 8 bases and V 0 bases, and 3 bases lay outside the gene matches. The V gene's germline CDR1 is GTSNPN and CDR2 SVGIG (reference sequence). This CDR3 has 14 amino acids. The CDR3 nucleotides are TGTGCCTGGAGTGTTGGGACAGGGGTAGAAAAACTGTTTTTT. It translates to CAWSVGTGVEKLFF.